The clone carrying this TCR beta chain was found a few times. Its cognate antigen is unknown. Germline V CDR1 and CDR2: DFQATT, SNEGSKA (reference sequence). CDR3 size: 16 residues. V lost 3 bases and J lost 0; bases outside the gene matches: 8. These data come from a study of breast tumors, draining lymph nodes, adjacent tissues. The study's findings and limits: Findings are consistent with lymph node origin and intratumoral expansion of most tumor T cells.

Samples came from axillary lymph nodes draining the breast cancer. TCRdb itself ran the multiplex PCR reads through MiXCR, one entry per CDR3 protein. The sample consists of about 140,000 distinct CDR3 sequences, about 30% of them appearing once. The chain employs TRBV20-1 and TRBJ1-1; TRBD1 matches at 9 bases. Sequencing used axillary lymph node tissue. This TCR came from a female donor with breast cancer. Some clones in this sample may be carry-over from other donors' samples. Here the CDR3 reads CSASYHRGRVNTEAFF. In DNA form, the CDR3 reads TGCAGTGCTAGCTACCACAGGGGGCGAGTGAACACTGAAGCTTTCTTT.